The text below deals with one T cell receptor beta chain. These data belong to a study of T cell changes during pregnancy in multiple sclerosis. Some clones are missing from TCRdb's copy, which holds only in-frame ones; the method was immunoSEQ multiplex PCR. The table lists over 45,000 clones, 90% of them singletons. CDR1 and CDR2 from the germline V gene are MGHDK and SYGVNS. This CDR3 has 15 amino acids. Deletions cut 2 bases from V and 4 bases from J, with 14 bases between. This chain connects TRBV25-1 to TRBJ1-2; no reliable D call. The sequences come from peripheral blood, collected in the first trimester of pregnancy. The receptor's source is a female donor in good health, enrolled as a control in a pregnancy study. CDR3 loop: CASSEEGTSTYGYTF. The DNA of the CDR3 is TGTGCCAGCAGTGAAGAGGGTACCTCTACCTATGGCTACACCTTC.